These 30 T cell receptor beta chains originate from one sample sequenced in a study of T cell repertoires in cytomegalovirus infection. Each CDR3 protein is one row after TCRdb ran MiXCR on the reads. The profile shows 250,000 to 300,000 distinct CDR3 sequences, approximately 9.2% of them singletons. Material for sequencing was PBMCs. All receptors come from a human donor in good health (CMV status not recorded). Some clones in this sample may be carry-over from other donors' samples.

Ten or more counts support this clonotype. J is TRBJ1-1 and V is TRBV7-2; 7 positions agree with TRBD1. This CDR3 comprises 15 residues. J gave up 3 bases and V 1 base, and 5 bases lay outside the gene matches. In germline, CDR1 is SGHTA, CDR2 FQGNSA. The CDR3 loop is CASSLGGQTYTEAFF. CDR3 nucleotides: TGTGCCAGCAGCTTAGGGGGACAGACCTACACTGAAGCTTTCTTT. The full variable domain, with the rest looked up from reference TRBV7-2 and TRBJ1-1, is GAGVSQSPSNKVTEKGKDVELRCDPISGHTALYWYRQSLGQGLEFLIYFQGNSAPDKSGLPSDRFSAERTGGSVSTLTIQRTQQEDSAVYLCASSLGGQTYTEAFFGQGTRLTVV.

This clonotype was seen repeatedly, ten times or more. The chain is built from TRBV7-2 and TRBJ1-2; D unresolved. V was trimmed by 1 base and J by 5 bases, leaving 17 bases between them. The germline V gene has CDR1 SGHTA and CDR2 FQGNSA. There are 16 residues in the CDR3. CDR3 nucleotide sequence: TGTGCCAGCAGCTTAGGCTTGGCTACGGCGGTATATGGCTACACCTTC. It encodes CASSLGLATAVYGYTF.

This clonotype was seen at least ten times. V usage is TRBV7-2 and J usage is TRBJ1-2; the D is unclear. CDR3 size: 15 residues. Germline V gene data show CDR1 as SGHTA and CDR2 as FQGNSA. Trimming took off 1 base at V and 4 bases at J, with 13 bases between the two ends. The chain's CDR3 is CASSLEVVGSYGYTF. CDR3 nucleotides: TGTGCCAGCAGCTTAGAGGTGGTAGGGTCCTATGGCTACACCTTC.

V gene TRBV14 combines with J gene TRBJ1-2; TRBD1 might be the D (5 bases). Germline V gene lookup returns CDR1 SGHDN and CDR2 FVKESK. CDR3 length: 15 residues. The V end lost 6 bases, the J end lost 2 bases, and 16 bases lay between the germline ends. The CDR3 spells CASSPTTGENYGYTF. The CDR3 region has the DNA TGTGCCAGCAGTCCAACGACGGGGGAAAACTATGGCTACACCTTC.

This clonotype was seen repeatedly, ten times or more. This chain joins TRBV7-3 and TRBJ2-1, with D tentatively TRBD2 (5 bases). CDR3 length: 13 residues. The germline V gene has CDR1 SGHTA and CDR2 FQGTGA. V was trimmed by 0 bases and J by 7 bases, leaving 7 bases between them. CDR3 nucleotide sequence: TGTGCCAGCAGCTTAACGAGGGAAAATGAGCAGTTCTTC. This translates into CASSLTRENEQFF.

In this sample, this clonotype turned up many times. This chain joins TRBV7-8 and TRBJ1-1; D is undetermined. Trimming pared 5 bases from V and 6 bases from J, leaving 19 bases between. The CDR3 has 15 amino acids. The V gene's germline CDR1 is SGHVS and CDR2 FQNEAQ. The CDR3: CASSDPGFRRPEAFF. The CDR3 DNA is TGTGCCAGCAGCGATCCCGGGTTCCGGAGGCCTGAAGCTTTCTTT.

This clonotype was detected only a few times. The chain links TRBV19 to TRBJ2-3; no firm D call. This CDR3 region has 15 residues. The germline V and J ends were trimmed by 5 bases and 0 bases, with 12 bases remaining between them. Per the germline V gene, CDR1 is LNHDA and CDR2 is SQIVND (reference sequence). DNA of the CDR3: TGTGCCAGTAGTCGGAGAGCATTCAGCACAGATACGCAGTATTTT. Its protein product is CASSRRAFSTDTQYF.

This clonotype was detected many times. The CDR3 coding sequence is TGTGCCAGCAGTGTGTTGAGCGGGAGGTACCAAGAGACCCAGTACTTC. Translation gives CASSVLSGRYQETQYF. The rearrangement uses TRBV25-1 and TRBJ2-5; 9 positions match TRBD2. With V trimmed by 4 bases and J by 0 bases, 6 bases remained unmatched. The CDR3 totals 16 residues. CDR1 is MGHDK and CDR2 is SYGVNS in the germline V gene.

This clonotype was recorded at least ten times. This sequence joins TRBV7-2 and TRBJ1-3, with D possibly matching TRBD1 (5 bases). This CDR3 region has 14 residues. Germline values: CDR1 SGHTA, CDR2 FQGNSA. Between the trimmed V and J ends, which lost 1 base and 6 bases, there was a span of 10 bases. The CDR3 region is CASSLGGFENTIYF. The DNA for the CDR3 is TGTGCCAGCAGCTTAGGGGGGTTTGAAAACACCATATATTTT.

The genes are TRBV28 and TRBJ2-3; possibly TRBD2 for D (5 bases). Looked up from germline, CDR1 is MDHEN and CDR2 is SYDVKM. Trimming cost V 5 bases and J 6 bases, with 18 bases left between them. CDR3 length: 15 amino acids. The CDR3 protein is CASSAPSWRGDTQYF. The CDR3 nucleotides read TGTGCCAGCAGTGCCCCGTCCTGGCGAGGGGATACGCAGTATTTT.

This clonotype turned up a few times. This chain uses TRBV5-1 with TRBJ1-2; a possible D gene is TRBD1 (6 bases). Trimming shortened V by 4 bases and J by 2 bases, and 15 bases separated the two germline ends. The CDR3 spans 15 residues. Germline V lookup: CDR1 SGHRS, CDR2 YFSETQ. The CDR3 is CASSPRTVGNYGYTF. CDR3 in DNA: TGCGCCAGCAGCCCCCGGACAGTTGGGAACTATGGCTACACCTTC.

This clonotype was found many times. V is TRBV7-3 and J is TRBJ1-1; a weak D match, TRBD1 (5 bases). The CDR3 consists of 14 residues. V was pared by 8 bases and J by 5 bases, with 18 bases between. From germline, CDR1 is SGHTA and CDR2 FQGTGA. The CDR3 protein is CASFGGSVETEAFF. As DNA, the CDR3 is TGTGCCAGCTTCGGGGGGTCGGTGGAAACTGAAGCTTTCTTT. Full variable domain (remainder filled in from reference TRBV7-3 and TRBJ1-1): GAGVSQTPSNKVTEKGKYVELRCDPISGHTALYWYRQSLGQGPEFLIYFQGTGAADDSGLPNDRFFAVRPEGSVSTLKIQRTERGDSAVYLCASFGGSVETEAFFGQGTRLTVV.

This clonotype was recorded at least ten times. The J gene is TRBJ2-6, the V gene TRBV7-3; 9 nucleotides match TRBD1. Trimming took 0 bases from V and 1 from J; bases not matched to a gene: 1. The length of the CDR3 is 17 residues. Germline CDR1 and CDR2: SGHTA and FQGTGA. In DNA, the CDR3 is TGTGCCAGCAGCTTAACGGGGACAGGGTCTGGGGCCAACGTCCTGACTTTC. As protein: CASSLTGTGSGANVLTF. The full variable domain, in which reference TRBV7-3 and TRBJ2-6 provide the parts outside the CDR3, is GAGVSQTPSNKVTEKGKYVELRCDPISGHTALYWYRQSLGQGPEFLIYFQGTGAADDSGLPNDRFFAVRPEGSVSTLKIQRTERGDSAVYLCASSLTGTGSGANVLTFGAGSRLTVL.

The V call is TRBV6-1, the J call TRBJ2-1; maybe TRBD2 (6 bases). This CDR3 spans 16 amino acids. Trimming cost V 4 bases and J 4 bases, with 17 bases left between them. CDR1 and CDR2 from the germline V gene are MNHNS and SASEGT. The CDR3 sequence is CASSVGTPVTYNEQFF. The CDR3 region has the DNA TGTGCCAGCAGTGTCGGGACTCCGGTTACTTACAATGAGCAGTTCTTC.

DNA of the CDR3: TGTGCCAGCAGTCGTCCTGGCACTGAAGCTTTCTTT. Residues: CASSRPGTEAFF. V usage is TRBV5-5 and J usage is TRBJ1-1; D is undetermined. V lost 5 bases and J lost 4, with 9 bases in between. CDR3 length: 12 residues. Germline loops: CDR1 SGHKS, CDR2 YYEKEE (reference sequence).

This clonotype came up a few times. The chain employs TRBV5-5 and TRBJ2-7; weak D call: TRBD1 (6 bases). V was cut by 1 base and J by 2 bases, with 13 bases left in between. Per germline, CDR1 SGHKS and CDR2 YYEKEE (reference sequence). The CDR3 length is 15 residues. CDR3 region: CASSLTGSLTYEQYF. CDR3 DNA sequence: TGTGCCAGCAGCTTGACAGGGTCCCTAACCTACGAGCAGTACTTC.

This clonotype has ten or more counts. This chain connects TRBV28 to TRBJ1-1; D is undetermined. Germline V gives CDR1 MDHEN, CDR2 SYDVKM. CDR3 length equals 16 residues. Trimming removed 3 bases at V and 0 bases at J, with 14 bases between. The DNA of the CDR3 is TGTGCCAGCAGTTTCGTGTTACGAGGGATGAACACTGAAGCTTTCTTT. Protein sequence: CASSFVLRGMNTEAFF. Complete variable domain (other parts from reference TRBV28 and TRBJ1-1): DVKVTQSSRYLVKRTGEKVFLECVQDMDHENMFWYRQDPGLGLRLIYFSYDVKMKEKGDIPEGYSVSREKKERFSLILESASTNQTSMYLCASSFVLRGMNTEAFFGQGTRLTVV.

This clonotype was seen a handful of times. This sequence joins TRBV7-2 and TRBJ1-5; D is uncertain. Germline CDR1 SGHTA, CDR2 FQGNSA. The CDR3 consists of 14 residues. The V gene lost 7 bases and the J gene lost 0 bases, with 10 bases spanning the gap. Here the CDR3 reads CASKTPGSNQPQHF. The CDR3 bases are TGTGCCAGCAAGACCCCGGGTAGCAATCAGCCCCAGCATTTT. Drawing the rest from reference TRBV7-2 and TRBJ1-5, the complete variable domain is GAGVSQSPSNKVTEKGKDVELRCDPISGHTALYWYRQSLGQGLEFLIYFQGNSAPDKSGLPSDRFSAERTGGSVSTLTIQRTQQEDSAVYLCASKTPGSNQPQHFGDGTRLSIL.

This clonotype was recorded once. The V call is TRBV7-2, the J call TRBJ2-2; the match to TRBD2 covers 7 bases. Looked up from germline, CDR1 is SGHTA and CDR2 is FQGNSA. The CDR3 is made up of 16 amino acids. V trimming: 3 bases; J trimming: 5 bases; junction bases outside the gene matches: 9. CDR3 bases: TGTGCCAGCAGCTTGGGGTCTGGCGGGAGTACCGGGGAGCTGTTTTTT. It yields the protein CASSLGSGGSTGELFF.

This clonotype was counted a few times. The rearrangement uses TRBV5-5 and TRBJ2-5; D call uncertain. Between the trimmed V and J ends, which lost 6 bases and 10 bases, there was a span of 19 bases. CDR3 length equals 13 residues. Looked up from germline, CDR1 is SGHKS and CDR2 is YYEKEE (reference sequence). The CDR3 protein is CASTYGQTEHQYF. In DNA, the CDR3 is TGTGCCAGCACCTACGGCCAGACGGAACACCAGTACTTC. Using reference TRBV5-5 and TRBJ2-5 for the parts outside the CDR3, the full variable domain is DAGVTQSPTHLIKTRGQQVTLRCSPISGHKSVSWYQQVLGQGPQFIFQYYEKEERGRGNFPDRFSARQFPNYSSELNVNALLLGDSALYLCASTYGQTEHQYFGPGTRLLVL.

This chain links TRBV7-2 with TRBJ2-5; 8 positions agree with TRBD1. Germline CDR1 SGHTA, CDR2 FQGNSA. Trimming cost V 5 bases and J 5 bases; bases outside gene matches: 4. This CDR3 is 13 amino acids long. The CDR3 nucleotides read TGTGCCAGCAGCCCACGGGACAGGGAGACCCAGTACTTC. Its translation is CASSPRDRETQYF.

This clonotype was counted ten times or more. The rearrangement uses TRBV20-1 and TRBJ2-3; 8 bases line up with TRBD2. CDR3 length: 17 residues. Trimming cost V 6 bases and J 1 base; bases outside gene matches: 15. Germline CDR1 reads DFQATT; CDR2 reads SNEGSKA (reference sequence). CDR3 residues: CSATSRSGGPRTDTQYF. The CDR3, as DNA: TGCAGTGCCACATCGAGGAGCGGGGGTCCGCGCACAGATACGCAGTATTTT.

The CDR3 protein is CSARVGVGLFHEQFF. In nucleotides, the CDR3 is TGCAGTGCTAGAGTAGGAGTGGGACTTTTCCATGAGCAGTTCTTC. The chain is built from TRBV20-1 and TRBJ2-1, with TRBD2 as a possible D gene (6 bases). Germline CDR1 is DFQATT and CDR2 is SNEGSKA (reference sequence). This CDR3 contains 15 residues. V lost 1 base, J lost 8 bases, and 18 bases lay in between.

At least ten counts were recorded for this clonotype. This chain uses TRBV7-2 with TRBJ1-1, with D tentatively TRBD1 (6 bases). V lost 7 bases to trimming and J lost 0 bases, with 12 bases between them. Germline CDR1 and CDR2: SGHTA and FQGNSA. CDR3 length: 14 residues. The CDR3 DNA sequence: TGTGCCAGCACCCGAGGGACACTGAACACTGAAGCTTTCTTT. Protein sequence: CASTRGTLNTEAFF.

This clonotype was detected many times. CDR3 protein: CASSSQGLGEKLFF. CDR3 nucleotide sequence: TGTGCCAGCAGCTCACAGGGACTGGGCGAAAAACTGTTTTTT. The chain is built from TRBV7-8 and TRBJ1-4, with a weak D call TRBD1 (6 bases). The CDR3 is made up of 14 amino acids. Germline values: CDR1 SGHVS, CDR2 FQNEAQ. The germline V and J ends were trimmed by 4 bases and 8 bases, with 14 bases remaining between them.

This clonotype was seen ten or more times. The rearrangement joins TRBV7-6 to TRBJ1-4; 8 bases line up with TRBD1. The germline V gene encodes CDR1 SGHVS and CDR2 FNYEAQ. CDR3 length: 15 residues. With 2 bases clipped from V and 4 bases from J, the junction kept 3 bases outside the gene matches. The CDR3 loop reads CASSLRTGNNEKLFF. CDR3 in DNA: TGTGCCAGCAGCTTACGGACAGGGAATAATGAAAAACTGTTTTTT. The full variable domain, in which reference TRBV7-6 and TRBJ1-4 provide the parts outside the CDR3, is GAGVSQSPRYKVTKRGQDVALRCDPISGHVSLYWYRQALGQGPEFLTYFNYEAQQDKSGLPNDRFSAERPEGSISTLTIQRTEQRDSAMYRCASSLRTGNNEKLFFGSGTQLSVL.

V gene TRBV19 combines with J gene TRBJ1-2, with TRBD1 matching over 7 bases. Germline V CDR1 and CDR2: LNHDA, SQIVND (reference sequence). The CDR3 length is 15 residues. J was trimmed by 1 base and V by 8 bases; bases with no gene match: 10. CDR3 sequence reads: CASSPGQVHNYGYTF. The DNA for the CDR3 is TGTGCCAGTTCCCCCGGACAGGTCCATAACTATGGCTACACCTTC. Based on the CDR3 plus reference TRBV19 and TRBJ1-2, the full variable domain is DGGITQSPKYLFRKEGQNVTLSCEQNLNHDAMYWYRQDPGQGLRLIYYSQIVNDFQKGDIAEGYSVSREKKESFPLTVTSAQKNPTAFYLCASSPGQVHNYGYTFGSGTRLTVV.

This clonotype has just a few counts. The genes are TRBV7-2 and TRBJ2-3; 9 positions agree with TRBD2. This CDR3 is built from 17 residues. The trim removed 4 bases at V and 5 bases at J, leaving 13 bases unmatched. The germline CDR1 and CDR2 sequences are SGHTA and FQGNSA. The CDR3 nucleotides read TGTGCCAGCAGCTCGCCTCTTGGCGGGGGGGCCGGAGATACGCAGTATTTT. Its protein is CASSSPLGGGAGDTQYF.

This clonotype was found many times. The rearrangement links TRBV12-3 or TRBV12-4 to TRBJ1-2, with TRBD1 as a possible D gene (5 bases). CDR3 size: 15 residues. Trimming removed 5 bases at V and 2 bases at J, with 15 bases between. The CDR3 here is CASSGRGVSNYGYTF. CDR3 DNA: TGTGCCAGCAGTGGACGGGGCGTTTCAAACTATGGCTACACCTTC.

This clonotype was picked up a small number of times. The chain has TRBV4-2 and TRBJ1-5, with 9 bases lining up with TRBD1. Germline values: CDR1 LGHNA, CDR2 YNFKEQ. This CDR3 has 15 residues. J was trimmed by 6 bases and V by 1 base; bases with no gene match: 4. The CDR3 is CASSQGTGVGQPQHF. The DNA of the CDR3 is TGTGCCAGCAGCCAAGGGACAGGGGTCGGTCAGCCCCAGCATTTT.